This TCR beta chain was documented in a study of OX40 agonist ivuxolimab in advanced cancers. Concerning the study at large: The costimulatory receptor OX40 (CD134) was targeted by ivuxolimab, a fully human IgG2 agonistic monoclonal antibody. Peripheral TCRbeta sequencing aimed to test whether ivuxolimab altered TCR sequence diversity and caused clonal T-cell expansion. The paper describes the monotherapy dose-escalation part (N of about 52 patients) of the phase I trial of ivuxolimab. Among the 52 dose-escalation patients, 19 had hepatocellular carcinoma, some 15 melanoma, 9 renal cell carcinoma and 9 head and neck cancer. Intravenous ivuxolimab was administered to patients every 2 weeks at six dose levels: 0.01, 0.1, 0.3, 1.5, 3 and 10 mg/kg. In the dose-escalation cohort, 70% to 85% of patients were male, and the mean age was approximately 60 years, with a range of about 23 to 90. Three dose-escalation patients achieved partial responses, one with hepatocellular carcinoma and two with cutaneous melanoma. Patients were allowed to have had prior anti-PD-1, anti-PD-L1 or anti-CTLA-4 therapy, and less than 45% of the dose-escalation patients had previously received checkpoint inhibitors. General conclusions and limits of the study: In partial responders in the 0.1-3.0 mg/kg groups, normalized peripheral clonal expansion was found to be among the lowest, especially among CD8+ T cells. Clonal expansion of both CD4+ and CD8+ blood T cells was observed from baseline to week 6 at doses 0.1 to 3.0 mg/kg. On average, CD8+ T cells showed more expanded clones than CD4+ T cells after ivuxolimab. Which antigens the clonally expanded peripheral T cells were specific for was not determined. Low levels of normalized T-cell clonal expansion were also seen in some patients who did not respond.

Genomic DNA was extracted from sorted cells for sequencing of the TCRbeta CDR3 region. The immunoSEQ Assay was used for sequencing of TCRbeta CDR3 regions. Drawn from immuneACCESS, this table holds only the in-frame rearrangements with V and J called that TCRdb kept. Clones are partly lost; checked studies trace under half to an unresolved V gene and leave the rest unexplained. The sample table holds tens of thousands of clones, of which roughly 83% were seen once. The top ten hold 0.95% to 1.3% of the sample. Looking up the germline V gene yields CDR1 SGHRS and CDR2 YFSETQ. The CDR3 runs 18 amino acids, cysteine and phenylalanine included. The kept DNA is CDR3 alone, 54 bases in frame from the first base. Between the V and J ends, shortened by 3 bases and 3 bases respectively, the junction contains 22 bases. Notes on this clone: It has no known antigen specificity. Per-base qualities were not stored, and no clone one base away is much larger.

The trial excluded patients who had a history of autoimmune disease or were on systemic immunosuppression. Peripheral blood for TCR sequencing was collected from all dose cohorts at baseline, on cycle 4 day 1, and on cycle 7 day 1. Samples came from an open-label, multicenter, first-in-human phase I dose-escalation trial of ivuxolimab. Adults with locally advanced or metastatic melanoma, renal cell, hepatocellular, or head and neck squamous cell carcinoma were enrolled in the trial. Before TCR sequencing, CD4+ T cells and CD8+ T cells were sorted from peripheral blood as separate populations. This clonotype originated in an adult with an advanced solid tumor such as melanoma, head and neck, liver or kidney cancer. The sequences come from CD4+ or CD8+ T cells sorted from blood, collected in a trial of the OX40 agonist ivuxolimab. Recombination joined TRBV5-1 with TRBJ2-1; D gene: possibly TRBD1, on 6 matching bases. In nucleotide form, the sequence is TGCGCCAGCAGCTCGGGGCTCCCGGGGACACCCAGCTACAATGAGCAGTTCTTC. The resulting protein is CASSSGLPGTPSYNEQFF.